The next 26 T cell receptor beta chains were all read from a single sample in a study of T cell changes during pregnancy in multiple sclerosis (dated by TCRdb to the late 2010s). Library prep was done by the immunoSEQ multiplex PCR assay. Entries here come from immuneACCESS through TCRdb and include only in-frame sequences with V and J called. Some clones fail to appear in such tables; in the studies checked, an unresolved V gene covers under half of the shortfall, and the cause of the remainder is unknown. A total of fewer than 95,000 clones appear in this sample, about 93% of them only once. Jointly, the top ten make up 3.5% to 4.5% of the sample. The sample was peripheral blood, taken in the first trimester of pregnancy. All receptors come from a female donor with multiple sclerosis, enrolled in a pregnancy study.

This chain links TRBV7-8 with TRBJ1-5, with 9 bases lining up with TRBD1. The CDR3 spans 14 residues. CDR1 and CDR2 (germline): SGHVS, FQNEAQ. V shed 3 bases, J shed 6 bases, and the junction held 3 bases outside the gene matches. CDR3 in amino acids: CASSLTTGGQPQHF. The CDR3 region has the DNA TGTGCCAGCAGCTTGACGACAGGGGGTCAGCCCCAGCATTTT.

V gene TRBV6-1 combines with J gene TRBJ1-5; D unclear. There are 13 residues in the CDR3. CDR1 and CDR2 from the germline V gene are MNHNS and SASEGT. The V and J ends lost 8 bases and 5 bases respectively, with 13 bases between them. CDR3 region: CASSRRADQPQHF. DNA of the CDR3: TGTGCCAGCTCAAGACGAGCGGATCAGCCCCAGCATTTT.

The chain joins TRBV27 to TRBJ2-7; 7 bases match TRBD1. Germline-derived CDR1 and CDR2 are MNHEY and SMNVEV (reference sequence). V dropped 4 bases and J dropped 0; count of bases not matched to a gene: 3. The CDR3 has 14 amino acids. CDR3 coding DNA: TGTGCCAGCAGTTATGCAGGGGGCTCCTACGAGCAGTACTTC. Its protein is CASSYAGGSYEQYF.

The chain employs TRBV23-1 and TRBJ2-5, with D unresolved. TRBV23-1 is an ORF for which the function is uncertain. This CDR3 contains 19 residues. Deletions cut 0 bases from V and 5 bases from J, with 25 bases between. CDR3 sequence (DNA): TGCGCCAGCAGTCAATCGTGGTCTAATGACTCCACTGATTTGGAGACCCAGTACTTC. It translates to CASSQSWSNDSTDLETQYF.

V and J are TRBV6-1 and TRBJ1-4; no clear D gene. Germline V CDR1 and CDR2: MNHNS, SASEGT. This CDR3 is built from 17 residues. V was clipped by 0 bases and J by 5 bases, with 16 bases between them. CDR3 nucleotide sequence: TGTGCCAGCAGTGAAGCGCTTCAGGTGTCGGCCAATGAAAAACTGTTTTTT. It yields the protein CASSEALQVSANEKLFF.

The J gene is TRBJ1-1, the V gene TRBV19; TRBD1 might be the D (5 bases). This CDR3 is 12 amino acids long. Trimming removed 7 bases at V and 5 bases at J, with 11 bases between. Per the germline V gene, CDR1 is LNHDA and CDR2 is SQIVND (reference sequence). The CDR3 region has the DNA TGTGCCAGTACCGTGGGGGGGACTGAAGCTTTCTTT. Its protein is CASTVGGTEAFF.

This chain joins TRBV2 and TRBJ2-7; 10 positions agree with TRBD1. Germline CDR1 reads SNHLY; CDR2 reads FYNNEI. This CDR3 is 14 amino acids long. Trimming cost V 3 bases and J 7 bases; bases outside gene matches: 6. The CDR3 DNA follows: TGTGCCAGCAGTGACCCCGGGACAGGGGCTGAGCAGTACTTC. Amino acids: CASSDPGTGAEQYF.

The chain couples TRBV6-5 to TRBJ2-5; 8 positions agree with TRBD1. There are 15 residues in the CDR3. Unmatched junction bases numbered 6, after V lost 1 base and J lost 5 bases. Germline CDR1 MNHEY, CDR2 SVGAGI. As DNA, the CDR3 is TGTGCCAGCAGTTACTTGGACAGGGTTGGGGAGACCCAGTACTTC. It is translated as CASSYLDRVGETQYF.

V usage is TRBV5-1 and J usage is TRBJ2-6; 8 positions match TRBD1. CDR1 is SGHRS, CDR2 YFSETQ, per germline. The CDR3 is 19 amino acids. Trimming removed 0 bases from V and 0 bases from J; junction bases left unmatched: 8. This chain's CDR3 is CASSLAGQVLPSGANVLTF. CDR3 sequence (DNA): TGCGCCAGCAGCTTGGCGGGACAGGTGCTTCCCTCTGGGGCCAACGTCCTGACTTTC.

The CDR3 sequence: CASSIIVGNTIYF. CDR3 DNA: TGTGCCAGTAGTATAATAGTTGGAAACACCATATATTTT. This sequence joins TRBV19 and TRBJ1-3; no clear D gene. Germline lookup yields CDR1 LNHDA and CDR2 SQIVND (reference sequence). V was shortened by 2 bases and J by 3 bases, with 5 bases between the two germline ends. CDR3 length: 13 residues.

The chain combines TRBV5-1 with TRBJ2-2; 9 positions match TRBD1. CDR3 length: 15 amino acids. The J segment lost 6 bases and the V segment lost 2 bases, leaving 5 bases of the junction unmatched. Germline loops: CDR1 SGHRS, CDR2 YFSETQ. CDR3 region: CASSFGDREPGELFF. DNA for the CDR3: TGCGCCAGCAGCTTTGGGGACAGGGAACCCGGGGAGCTGTTTTTT. Full variable domain (remainder filled in from reference TRBV5-1 and TRBJ2-2): KAGVTQTPRYLIKTRGQQVTLSCSPISGHRSVSWYQQTPGQGLQFLFEYFSETQRNKGNFPGRFSGRQFSNSRSEMNVSTLELGDSALYLCASSFGDREPGELFFGEGSRLTVL.

The V gene is TRBV13, the J gene TRBJ1-4, with a possible D match to TRBD1 (5 bases). Trimming removed 2 bases from V and 5 bases from J, with 15 bases in between. CDR3 length: 16 amino acids. CDR1 and CDR2 (germline): PRHDT, FYEKMQ (reference sequence). The CDR3 sequence: CASSLSYDRANEKLFF. CDR3 nucleotides: TGTGCCAGCAGCTTAAGTTATGACAGAGCGAATGAAAAACTGTTTTTT.

The chain couples TRBV7-6 to TRBJ1-4, with 7 bases identical to TRBD1. Germline CDR1 is SGHVS and CDR2 is FNYEAQ. The CDR3 contains 16 residues. Trimming cost V 4 bases and J 4 bases; bases outside gene matches: 9. DNA of the CDR3: TGTGCCAGCAGCTCCGGGAACAGGGGCGTTAATGAAAAACTGTTTTTT. It is translated as CASSSGNRGVNEKLFF. The full variable domain, with the rest looked up from reference TRBV7-6 and TRBJ1-4, is GAGVSQSPRYKVTKRGQDVALRCDPISGHVSLYWYRQALGQGPEFLTYFNYEAQQDKSGLPNDRFSAERPEGSISTLTIQRTEQRDSAMYRCASSSGNRGVNEKLFFGSGTQLSVL.

The gene calls are TRBV13 and TRBJ1-2; a weak D match, TRBD1 (6 bases). The CDR3 is 13 residues long. CDR1 and CDR2 (germline): PRHDT, FYEKMQ (reference sequence). V lost 5 bases and J lost 7, with 14 bases in between. The CDR3 region has the DNA TGTGCCAGCAGCCCCAGGGGTTTTTCTGGCTACACCTTC. Encoded protein: CASSPRGFSGYTF. Full variable domain (outside the CDR3, taken from reference TRBV13 and TRBJ1-2): AAGVIQSPRHLIKEKRETATLKCYPIPRHDTVYWYQQGPGQDPQFLISFYEKMQSDKGSIPDRFSAQQFSDYHSELNMSSLELGDSALYFCASSPRGFSGYTFGSGTRLTVV.

The CDR3 reads CASSPMDTYTF. The CDR3 coding sequence is TGTGCCAGCAGCCCGATGGACACCTACACCTTC. The rearrangement links TRBV7-9 to TRBJ1-2, with D possibly matching TRBD1 (5 bases). Germline V gene lookup returns CDR1 SEHNR and CDR2 FQNEAQ (reference sequence). Between the trimmed V and J ends, which lost 5 bases and 10 bases, there was a span of 11 bases. The CDR3 runs 11 residues.

The chain uses TRBV11-2 and TRBJ2-7, with D possibly being TRBD2 (5 bases). V was shortened by 4 bases and J by 2 bases, with 12 bases between the two germline ends. Germline V gene sequence: CDR1 SGHAT, CDR2 FQNNGV. The CDR3 extends over 14 amino acids. The CDR3 DNA reads as TGTGCCAGCAGCTCAGGAGGACCCCCCTACGAGCAGTACTTC. This encodes CASSSGGPPYEQYF.

This rearrangement joins TRBV30 to TRBJ2-5; 8 bases are shared with TRBD1. With V trimmed by 1 base and J by 4 bases, 2 bases remained unmatched. CDR3 size: 13 residues. The germline V gene encodes CDR1 GTSNPN and CDR2 SVGIG (reference sequence). CDR3 residues: CAWSGQGIETQYF. The CDR3 nucleotides read TGTGCCTGGAGTGGACAGGGGATAGAGACCCAGTACTTC.

V is TRBV4-2 and J is TRBJ2-7, with D hard to call. The length of the CDR3 is 14 residues. Germline-derived CDR1 and CDR2 are LGHNA and YNFKEQ. V shed 0 bases and J shed 5 bases, with 11 bases lying between them. The CDR3 region has the DNA TGTGCCAGCAGCCAAGATGCCCGTGGAGACGAGCAGTACTTC. Its protein is CASSQDARGDEQYF.

This chain uses TRBV27 with TRBJ1-5; the D gene is possibly TRBD1 (6 bases). The CDR3 extends over 12 amino acids. Germline V gives CDR1 MNHEY, CDR2 SMNVEV (reference sequence). V was trimmed by 3 bases and J by 11 bases, leaving 11 bases between them. The DNA for the CDR3 is TGTGCCAGCAGTTTCACAGGGTCAGCCCAGCATTTT. Amino acid sequence: CASSFTGSAQHF.

V gene TRBV2 combines with J gene TRBJ2-3, with D tentatively TRBD2 (6 bases). This CDR3 comprises 16 residues. The germline CDR1 and CDR2 sequences are SNHLY and FYNNEI. Trimming stripped 4 bases from V and 9 bases from J, with 23 bases between. The CDR3 here is CASSAGTGAGFGTQYF. In DNA form, the CDR3 reads TGTGCCAGCAGTGCAGGGACTGGGGCAGGGTTTGGAACGCAGTATTTT.

CDR3 in amino acids: CAISGLGTAQETQYF. CDR3 sequence (DNA): TGTGCCATCAGTGGGCTCGGGACAGCCCAAGAGACCCAGTACTTC. The rearrangement links TRBV10-3 to TRBJ2-5; 7 bases agree with TRBD1. The V gene's germline CDR1 is ENHRY and CDR2 SYGVKD. The CDR3 has 15 residues. The J segment lost 1 base and the V segment lost 4 bases, leaving 6 bases of the junction unmatched.

The V call is TRBV7-2, the J call TRBJ2-1; 8 bases match TRBD2. The CDR3 contains 15 residues. Germline lookup yields CDR1 SGHTA and CDR2 FQGNSA. The J segment lost 7 bases and the V segment lost 4 bases, leaving 9 bases of the junction unmatched. The DNA of the CDR3 is TGTGCCAGCAGCTCGACGACGGGGGGGCATAATGAGCAGTTCTTC. Translating gives CASSSTTGGHNEQFF.

CDR3 DNA sequence: TGTGCCAGCAGCTTAACGTGGGCAGACGAAGCTTTCTTT. Residues: CASSLTWADEAFF. V and J are TRBV7-3 and TRBJ1-1; D call uncertain. The CDR3 runs 13 residues. Trimming removed 0 bases at V and 8 bases at J, with 10 bases between. Germline V CDR1 and CDR2: SGHTA, FQGTGA. The variable domain in full, with the rest retrieved from reference TRBV7-3 and TRBJ1-1, is GAGVSQTPSNKVTEKGKYVELRCDPISGHTALYWYRQSLGQGPEFLIYFQGTGAADDSGLPNDRFFAVRPEGSVSTLKIQRTERGDSAVYLCASSLTWADEAFFGQGTRLTVV.

The chain is built from TRBV6-1 and TRBJ2-1, with D unresolved. Germline CDR1 reads MNHNS; CDR2 reads SASEGT. Trimming stripped 6 bases from V and 10 bases from J, with 7 bases between. The CDR3 runs 10 residues. CDR3 DNA sequence: TGTGCCAGCAGACTCGTAGAGCAGTTCTTC. Its translation: CASRLVEQFF.

The rearrangement links TRBV19 to TRBJ2-7, with 8 bases matching TRBD1. V lost 1 base and J lost 4; bases outside the gene matches: 6. The CDR3 runs 15 residues. Per the germline V gene, CDR1 is LNHDA and CDR2 is SQIVND (reference sequence). In nucleotides, the CDR3 is TGTGCCAGTAGTATAGTGGGACAGGAGGGTTACGAGCAGTACTTC. Its protein product is CASSIVGQEGYEQYF.

J is TRBJ2-3 and V is TRBV2, with 9 bases fitting TRBD2. This CDR3 is 17 amino acids long. Germline lookup yields CDR1 SNHLY and CDR2 FYNNEI. Losses at the gene ends were 4 bases for V and 0 bases for J; bases not matched to a gene: 8. CDR3 residues: CASSGDRLAASTDTQYF. The CDR3, as DNA: TGTGCCAGCAGTGGGGACCGACTAGCGGCTAGCACAGATACGCAGTATTTT.